The next 30 T cell receptor beta chains were all read from a single sample in a study of regulatory T cells in long-lasting Graves disease. As to time point: persistent/refractory GD, antithyroid drugs over 5 years with positive TRAb. PBMC-derived RNA was used for the TCR library. Relying on iRepertoire HTBI primers and Arm-PCR of CDR3 regions, the team built TCR beta libraries. TCRdb reanalysed the multiplex PCR reads using MiXCR and keeps one entry per CDR3 protein. Among 650,000 to 850,000 distinct CDR3 sequences listed, about 30% were seen once. The source material was peripheral blood mononuclear cells (PBMCs), sampled when the disease was refractory, from a patient treated with antithyroid drugs. Receptor source: a female donor with Graves disease.

This clonotype is a singleton in its sample. V gene TRBV6-1 combines with J gene TRBJ1-5; 9 nucleotides line up with TRBD1. V shed 6 bases and J 0 bases; nucleotides not matched to a gene: 6. The germline CDR1 and CDR2 sequences are MNHNS and SASEGT. This CDR3 spans 16 amino acids. The CDR3 DNA follows: TGTGCCAGCAGAGATTACAGGGGGCCTAGCAATCAGCCCCAGCATTTT. This gives the protein CASRDYRGPSNQPQHF.

The chain uses TRBV3-1 and TRBJ1-5, with 8 nucleotides matching TRBD1. The V gene end was trimmed by 1 base and the J gene end by 6 bases; junction bases not matched to a gene: 2. The CDR3 has 14 residues. Germline CDR1 is LGHDT and CDR2 is YNNKEL (reference sequence). CDR3: CASSQGGTGQPQHF. The CDR3 DNA is TGTGCCAGCAGCCAAGGGGGGACAGGTCAGCCCCAGCATTTT.

The chain employs TRBV3-1 and TRBJ1-2; the D gene is possibly TRBD1 (6 bases). Trimming left V 2 bases short and J 7 bases short, with 14 bases between. This CDR3 region has 14 residues. The germline CDR1 and CDR2 sequences are LGHDT and YNNKEL (reference sequence). The CDR3 DNA reads TGTGCCAGCAGCCAACCCCCACAGGGTACTGGCTACACCTTC. Residues: CASSQPPQGTGYTF.

This clonotype was seen more than once but under ten times. The chain carries TRBV10-3 and TRBJ1-1; D might be TRBD1 (5 bases). This CDR3 is 16 amino acids long. Trimming stripped 10 bases from V and 4 bases from J, with 25 bases between. Per germline, CDR1 ENHRY and CDR2 SYGVKD. This CDR3 is CASDPRGGEKATEAFF. As DNA, the CDR3 is TGTGCCAGCGACCCACGGGGGGGAGAGAAGGCCACTGAAGCTTTCTTT.

This clonotype was seen more than once but under ten times. The J gene is TRBJ1-6, the V gene TRBV2, with D possibly being TRBD1 (5 bases). The CDR3 contains 15 residues. CDR1 and CDR2 from the germline V gene are SNHLY and FYNNEI. The V and J ends lost 2 bases and 7 bases respectively, with 12 bases between them. CDR3 coding DNA: TGTGCCAGCAGTGAACTGCAGGGCGGGAATTCACCCCTCCACTTT. It specifies CASSELQGGNSPLHF.

The chain joins TRBV29-1 to TRBJ1-1; D might be TRBD1 (5 bases). Germline V lookup: CDR1 SQVTM, CDR2 ANQGSEA. V lost 4 bases and J 2 bases, leaving 20 bases between the germline ends. CDR3 length: 16 residues. In DNA form, the CDR3 reads TGCAGCGTTGTGGGAAAAGCGACAGCCCCTAACACTGAAGCTTTCTTT. Translating gives CSVVGKATAPNTEAFF.

This chain joins TRBV18 and TRBJ1-2; a possible D gene is TRBD1 (6 bases). CDR1 is KGHSH, CDR2 LQKENI, per germline. The V gene lost 4 bases and the J gene lost 4 bases, with 13 bases spanning the gap. The length of the CDR3 is 14 residues. The CDR3 reads CASSRPTGSYGYTF. The CDR3 DNA is TGTGCCAGCTCACGACCGACAGGCTCCTATGGCTACACCTTC.

This rearrangement joins TRBV12-3 or TRBV12-4 to TRBJ1-1; 8 nucleotides agree with TRBD1. This CDR3 has 14 residues. Unmatched junction bases numbered 7, after V lost 3 bases and J lost 7 bases. The CDR3 region is CASSLDRARVEAFF. As DNA, the CDR3 is TGTGCCAGCAGTTTGGACAGGGCCAGAGTTGAAGCTTTCTTT.

This clonotype appeared a few times. The chain has TRBV20-1 and TRBJ1-1, with a tentative D call TRBD1 (6 bases). This CDR3 comprises 12 residues. Germline CDR1 DFQATT, CDR2 SNEGSKA (reference sequence). V was shortened by 5 bases and J by 2 bases, with 9 bases between the two germline ends. The CDR3 sequence is CSAPGHNTEAFF. CDR3 sequence (DNA): TGCAGTGCTCCGGGACACAACACTGAAGCTTTCTTT.

V usage is TRBV20-1 and J usage is TRBJ1-2; 9 bases map to TRBD1. Germline V gene data show CDR1 as DFQATT and CDR2 as SNEGSKA (reference sequence). This CDR3 is built from 14 residues. V was clipped by 6 bases and J by 2 bases; unmatched bases: 7. The CDR3 region is CSAAPGQGNYGYTF. The CDR3 region has the DNA TGCAGTGCGGCGCCGGGACAGGGCAACTATGGCTACACCTTC.

This chain connects TRBV19 to TRBJ2-7; 7 positions agree with TRBD1. J gave up 3 bases and V 1 base, and 6 bases lay outside the gene matches. CDR1 LNHDA and CDR2 SQIVND come from the germline V gene (reference sequence). This CDR3 is 15 amino acids long. CDR3 in DNA: TGTGCCAGTAGTATAGTGGGACAGCCCCACTACGAGCAGTACTTC. This gives the protein CASSIVGQPHYEQYF.

This clonotype has a single count. V and J are TRBV5-1 and TRBJ2-7; 9 bases fit TRBD1. CDR1 and CDR2 (germline): SGHRS, YFSETQ. Trimming at V came to 0 bases and at J to 3 bases, leaving 4 bases not matched to a gene. The CDR3 has 15 amino acids. The CDR3 DNA is TGCGCCAGCAGCTTGGGACAGGGGGAAATCTACGAGCAGTACTTC. It translates to CASSLGQGEIYEQYF.

The V gene is TRBV20-1, the J gene TRBJ2-3; TRBD2 matches 10 bases. J lost 4 bases, V lost 1 base, and 2 bases had no gene match. The CDR3 runs to 14 residues. Germline V CDR1 and CDR2: DFQATT, SNEGSKA (reference sequence). This chain's CDR3 is CSARGLAGADTQYF. The CDR3 DNA reads as TGCAGTGCTAGAGGGCTAGCGGGGGCAGATACGCAGTATTTT.

This chain uses TRBV2 with TRBJ1-5; no firm D call. CDR3 length equals 14 residues. Deletions cut 0 bases from V and 6 bases from J, with 9 bases between. CDR1 SNHLY and CDR2 FYNNEI come from the germline V gene. The CDR3 reads CASSEAGSSQPQHF. The CDR3 DNA follows: TGTGCCAGCAGTGAAGCGGGCAGCTCTCAGCCCCAGCATTTT.

This rearrangement joins TRBV7-2 to TRBJ1-2; perhaps TRBD1 as D (5 bases). The length of the CDR3 is 16 residues. V was trimmed by 3 bases and J by 6 bases, leaving 20 bases between them. CDR1 and CDR2 from the germline V gene are SGHTA and FQGNSA. The CDR3 DNA follows: TGTGCCAGCAGCTTTCCCGGGTCGGTCAGGGTGGATGGCTACACCTTC. Protein product: CASSFPGSVRVDGYTF.

V gene TRBV5-1 combines with J gene TRBJ2-5, with D possibly being TRBD1 (7 bases). Trimming left V 4 bases short and J 6 bases short, with 19 bases between. Germline V CDR1 and CDR2: SGHRS, YFSETQ. There are 15 residues in the CDR3. The CDR3 coding sequence is TGCGCCAGCAGCACGACAGGGACTCATGGGCAGACCCAGTACTTC. Protein: CASSTTGTHGQTQYF.

This clonotype was picked up many times. This chain connects TRBV6-5 to TRBJ2-5; D is uncertain. Trimming cost V 4 bases and J 4 bases, with 7 bases left between them. The CDR3 runs to 12 residues. Germline CDR1 reads MNHEY; CDR2 reads SVGAGI. The CDR3 reads CASSWAGETQYF. The CDR3 bases are TGTGCCAGCAGTTGGGCTGGAGAGACCCAGTACTTC.

In its sample, this clonotype was seen a few times. The chain uses TRBV27 and TRBJ2-2; possibly TRBD1 for D (6 bases). Germline V gene data show CDR1 as MNHEY and CDR2 as SMNVEV (reference sequence). The V and J ends lost 10 bases and 0 bases respectively, with 15 bases between them. The CDR3 runs 15 residues. CDR3 nucleotide sequence: TGTGCCATCGAAGACAGGACTGCGAACACCGGGGAGCTGTTTTTT. This codes for CAIEDRTANTGELFF.

This clonotype was observed a handful of times. The gene calls are TRBV11-2 and TRBJ2-3, with no clear D. V was clipped by 5 bases and J by 1 base, with 4 bases between them. Germline V gene data show CDR1 as SGHAT and CDR2 as FQNNGV. The CDR3 covers 12 residues. Here the CDR3 reads CASSNGTDTQYF. The CDR3 DNA follows: TGTGCCAGCAGCAATGGCACAGATACGCAGTATTTT.

The rearrangement joins TRBV9 to TRBJ1-1; unclear D gene. CDR1 is SGDLS and CDR2 is YYNGEE in the germline V gene. There are 14 residues in the CDR3. V was clipped by 0 bases and J by 2 bases, with 8 bases between them. The CDR3: CASSVAGRNTEAFF. The DNA of the CDR3 is TGTGCCAGCAGCGTAGCCGGCAGAAACACTGAAGCTTTCTTT. Full variable domain (rest looked up from reference TRBV9 and TRBJ1-1): DSGVTQTPKHLITATGQRVTLRCSPRSGDLSVYWYQQSLDQGLQFLIQYYNGEERAKGNILERFSAQQFPDLHSELNLSSLELGDSALYFCASSVAGRNTEAFFGQGTRLTVV.

This clonotype appeared a few times. The J gene is TRBJ1-5, the V gene TRBV19; 10 bases map to TRBD1. Germline V gene data show CDR1 as LNHDA and CDR2 as SQIVND (reference sequence). This CDR3 contains 14 residues. After removal of 4 bases from V and 6 bases from J, the junction contained 3 bases not matched to a gene. The CDR3 sequence is CASSTTGGSQPQHF. The CDR3 DNA reads TGTGCCAGTAGTACGACAGGGGGCTCTCAGCCCCAGCATTTT.

This chain connects TRBV12-5 to TRBJ2-5; D remains ambiguous. Germline V lookup: CDR1 LGHNT, CDR2 FRNRAP. CDR3 size: 15 residues. Trimming removed 0 bases at V and 4 bases at J, with 12 bases between. In nucleotides, the CDR3 is TGTGCTAGTGGTTTGGTACTGGGGTTTTTAGAGACCCAGTACTTC. Translating gives CASGLVLGFLETQYF.

This clonotype was recorded at least ten times. The rearrangement links TRBV2 to TRBJ2-3; D gene unclear. V was shortened by 3 bases and J by 3 bases, with 13 bases between the two germline ends. This CDR3 has 15 amino acids. Germline V CDR1 and CDR2: SNHLY, FYNNEI. This CDR3 reads CASSDLNRATDTQYF. CDR3 coding DNA: TGTGCCAGCAGTGATTTAAACAGAGCGACAGATACGCAGTATTTT.

The CDR3 DNA follows: TGCGCCAGCAGCTGGACAGAGAGTCATGGCTACACCTTC. It is translated as CASSWTESHGYTF. This sequence joins TRBV5-1 and TRBJ1-2; TRBD1 is a possible D gene (6 bases). Trimming took off 3 bases at V and 6 bases at J, with 12 bases between the two ends. This CDR3 is built from 13 residues. Germline V gives CDR1 SGHRS, CDR2 YFSETQ.

This clonotype was detected ten times or more. The chain has TRBV2 and TRBJ2-5; no firm D call. Germline-derived CDR1 and CDR2 are SNHLY and FYNNEI. Trimming cost V 5 bases and J 7 bases, with 14 bases left between them. The length of the CDR3 is 13 residues. CDR3 amino acids: CASSRTQGGTQYF. The DNA for the CDR3 is TGTGCCAGCAGTCGGACGCAAGGTGGGACCCAGTACTTC.

This chain uses TRBV27 with TRBJ1-2; D is ambiguous. The V end was cut by 0 bases, the J end by 4 bases, with 12 bases between. CDR1 MNHEY and CDR2 SMNVEV come from the germline V gene (reference sequence). CDR3 length equals 15 residues. The CDR3 DNA follows: TGTGCCAGCAGTTTATCTCCAACCGTTTCCTATGGCTACACCTTC. Translation: CASSLSPTVSYGYTF.

Concerning this clonotype: A much larger clonotype is one base distant, so this may be a read error. The V gene is TRBV5-5, the J gene TRBJ2-4; 7 nucleotides line up with TRBD2. Looked up from germline, CDR1 is SGHKS and CDR2 is YYEKEE (reference sequence). The CDR3 loop spans 15 amino acids. In DNA, the CDR3 is TGTGCCAGCAGCTTGCTGAGACTAGCCAAAAACACTCAGTACTTC. It translates to CASSLLRLAKNTQYF.

The CDR3 sequence: CASSFKVGQGRHYGYTF. CDR3 sequence (DNA): TGTGCCAGCAGTTTTAAGGTTGGACAGGGGAGGCACTATGGCTACACCTTC. The V call is TRBV27, the J call TRBJ1-2, with 9 positions matching TRBD1. Trimming at V came to 3 bases and at J to 3 bases, leaving 11 bases not matched to a gene. The CDR3 spans 17 residues. Germline V gene sequence: CDR1 MNHEY, CDR2 SMNVEV (reference sequence).

A few counts support this clonotype. The chain links TRBV6-5 to TRBJ2-6, with a weak D call TRBD2 (7 bases). V was cut by 2 bases and J by 0 bases, with 14 bases left in between. Germline assignment: CDR1 MNHEY and CDR2 SVGAGI. This CDR3 spans 18 amino acids. The DNA of the CDR3 is TGTGCCAGCAGTTACCGCGGGGGCACCTACTCTGGGGCCAACGTCCTGACTTTC. This gives the protein CASSYRGGTYSGANVLTF.

This rearrangement joins TRBV2 to TRBJ2-7; TRBD1 is a possible D gene (6 bases). CDR1 and CDR2 (germline): SNHLY, FYNNEI. The CDR3 covers 15 residues. Between the trimmed V and J ends, which lost 6 bases and 5 bases, there was a span of 20 bases. The CDR3 region has the DNA TGTGCCAGCAGCCCCCAGCAGGGACACCCGAACGAGCAGTACTTC. This encodes CASSPQQGHPNEQYF.